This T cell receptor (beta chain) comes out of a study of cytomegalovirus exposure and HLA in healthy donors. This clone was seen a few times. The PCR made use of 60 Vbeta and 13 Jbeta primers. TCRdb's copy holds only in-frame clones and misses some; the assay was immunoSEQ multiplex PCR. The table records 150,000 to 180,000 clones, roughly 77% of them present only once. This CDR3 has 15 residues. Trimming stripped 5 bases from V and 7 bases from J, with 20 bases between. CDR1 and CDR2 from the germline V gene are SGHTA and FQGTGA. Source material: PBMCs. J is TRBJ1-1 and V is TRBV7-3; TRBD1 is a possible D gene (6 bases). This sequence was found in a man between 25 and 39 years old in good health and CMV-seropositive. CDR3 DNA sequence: TGTGCCAGCAGCGTGAACCGGGCCGCAGGGGTTGAAGCTTTCTTT. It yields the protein CASSVNRAAGVEAFF.